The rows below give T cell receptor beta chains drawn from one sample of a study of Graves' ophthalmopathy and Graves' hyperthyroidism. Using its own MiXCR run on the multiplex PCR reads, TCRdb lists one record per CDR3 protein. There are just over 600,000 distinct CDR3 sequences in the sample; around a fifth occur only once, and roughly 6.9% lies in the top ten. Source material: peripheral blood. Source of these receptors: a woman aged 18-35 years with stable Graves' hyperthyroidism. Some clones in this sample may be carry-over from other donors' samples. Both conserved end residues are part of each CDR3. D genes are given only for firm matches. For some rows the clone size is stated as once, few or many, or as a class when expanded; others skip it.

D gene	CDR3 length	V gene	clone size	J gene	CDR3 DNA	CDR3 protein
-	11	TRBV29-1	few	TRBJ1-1	TGCAGCGTTTTCCCGGGAAGCGGAGCTTTCTTT	CSVFPGSGAFF
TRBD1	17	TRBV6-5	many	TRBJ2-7	TGTGCCAGCAGTTACTCACCGGGACAGCCAGAGCGGACCGAGCAGTACTTC	CASSYSPGQPERTEQYF
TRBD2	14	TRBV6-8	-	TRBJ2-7	TGTGCCAGCAGTTGGCGGGAGGTCTCCTACGAGCAGTACTTC	CASSWREVSYEQYF
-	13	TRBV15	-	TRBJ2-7	TGTGCCACCAGCAGAGGCGCGGGCTACGAGCAGTACTTC	CATSRGAGYEQYF
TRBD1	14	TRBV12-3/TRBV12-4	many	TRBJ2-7	TGTGCCAGCAGAACCGGGACAGGGGAATACGAGCAGTACTTC	CASRTGTGEYEQYF
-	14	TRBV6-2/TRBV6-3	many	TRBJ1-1	TGTGCCAGCAAAGGTAAGGAGAGGGACACTGAAGCTTTCTTT	CASKGKERDTEAFF
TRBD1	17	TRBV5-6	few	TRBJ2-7	TGTGCCAGCAGCTTGGGGACAGGGGGCTTTAGCTCCTACGAGCAGTACTTC	CASSLGTGGFSSYEQYF
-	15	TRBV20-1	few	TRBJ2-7	TGCAGTGCTAGCGGCGGGAACTACAACTCCTACGAGCAGTACTTC	CSASGGNYNSYEQYF
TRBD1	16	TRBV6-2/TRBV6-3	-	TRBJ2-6	TGTGCCAGCAGTAATGTACAGGGGTCTGGGGCCAACGTCCTGACTTTC	CASSNVQGSGANVLTF
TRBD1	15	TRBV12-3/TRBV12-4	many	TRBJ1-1	TGTGCCAGCAGTTTAGAGGGGACAGGGTGGTCTGAAGCTTTCTTT	CASSLEGTGWSEAFF
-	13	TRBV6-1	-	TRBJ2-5	TGTGCTGTAGGAGGGGGTATGGCGGAGACCCAGTACTTC	CAVGGGMAETQYF
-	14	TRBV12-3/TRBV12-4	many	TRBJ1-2	TGTGTCAGCAGTTTAGCGCTGGAGGGGGGCGGCTACACCTTC	CVSSLALEGGGYTF
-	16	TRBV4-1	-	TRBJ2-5	TGCGCCAGCAGGCACGCGCCTGCGGGCAGTCAGGAGACCCAGTACTTC	CASRHAPAGSQETQYF
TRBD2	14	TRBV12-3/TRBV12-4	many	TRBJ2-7	TGTGCCAGCAGTCATCTCCTAGCGGCCTACGAGCAGTACTTC	CASSHLLAAYEQYF
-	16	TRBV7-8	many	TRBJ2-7	TGTGCCAGCAGCTCACCAGGGCAGGCGGCGACTCACGAGCAGTACTTC	CASSSPGQAATHEQYF
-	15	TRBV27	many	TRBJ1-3	TGTGCCAGCAGTATTGAAGGGGGTTCAGGAAACACCATATATTTT	CASSIEGGSGNTIYF
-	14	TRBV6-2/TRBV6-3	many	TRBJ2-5	TGTGCCAGCAGAGTAGCAGGATCCCAAGAGACCCAGTACTTC	CASRVAGSQETQYF
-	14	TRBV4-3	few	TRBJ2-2	TGCGCCAGCAGCCAAGCCGTGGCCGCCGGGGAGCTGTTTTTT	CASSQAVAAGELFF
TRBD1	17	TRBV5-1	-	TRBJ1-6	TGCGCCAGCAGCTTGGGTCCAAGGACAGGGGAGAATTCACCCCTCCACTTT	CASSLGPRTGENSPLHF
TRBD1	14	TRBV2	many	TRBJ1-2	TGTGCCAGCAGTTCACAGGGGAATAACTATGGCTACACCTTC	CASSSQGNNYGYTF
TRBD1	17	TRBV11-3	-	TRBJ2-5	TGTGCCAGCAGCTTAGCCCAGACAGGGTATTTCCAAGAGACCCAGTACTTC	CASSLAQTGYFQETQYF
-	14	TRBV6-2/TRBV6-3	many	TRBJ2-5	TGTGCCAGCAGCCTCGACAGTATCCAAGAGACCCAGTACTTC	CASSLDSIQETQYF
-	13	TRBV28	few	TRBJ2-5	TGTGCCAGCAGAAAGAAGGGCCAAGAGACCCAGTACTTC	CASRKKGQETQYF
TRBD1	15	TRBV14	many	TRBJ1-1	TGTGCCAGCAGCGCCAGACAGGGGGAGGACACTGAAGCTTTCTTT	CASSARQGEDTEAFF
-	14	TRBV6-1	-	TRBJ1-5	TGTGCCAGCAGGACGCGGTGGGACAATCAGCCCCAGCATTTT	CASRTRWDNQPQHF
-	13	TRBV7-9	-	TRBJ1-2	TGTGCCAGCAGCTTAGGACCTAACTATGGCTACAGCTTC	CASSLGPNYGYSF
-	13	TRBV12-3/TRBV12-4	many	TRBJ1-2	TGTGCCAGCAGTTTAGGACCTGTATATGGCTACACCTTC	CASSLGPVYGYTF
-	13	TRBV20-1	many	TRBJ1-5	TGCAGTGCTAGCGGGACCAATAATCAGCCCCAGCATTTT	CSASGTNNQPQHF
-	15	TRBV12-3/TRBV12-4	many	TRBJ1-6	TGTGCCAGCAGTTCCGGGGGGGGCTATAATTCACCCCTCCACTTT	CASSSGGGYNSPLHF
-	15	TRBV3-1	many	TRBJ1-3	TGTGCCAGCAGCCAACAGACCCTCTCTGGAAACACCATATATTTT	CASSQQTLSGNTIYF
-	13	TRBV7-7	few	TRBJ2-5	TGTGCTCGCGGGGACAGTAAGGAAGAGACCCAGTACTTC	CARGDSKEETQYF
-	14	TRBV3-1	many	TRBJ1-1	TGTGCCAGCAGCCTAGCCTCACTCAACACTGAAGCTTTCTTT	CASSLASLNTEAFF
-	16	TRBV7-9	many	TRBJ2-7	TGTGCCAGCAGCTCCCCAATGGGCAGGGGCGGGGACGAGCAGTACTTC	CASSSPMGRGGDEQYF
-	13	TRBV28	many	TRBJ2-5	TGTGCCAGCAGCCAACGAACTGGGGAGACCCAGTACTTC	CASSQRTGETQYF
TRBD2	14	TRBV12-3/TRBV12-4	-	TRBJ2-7	TGTGCCATCAGGGGACTAGCTGATCCTTACGAGCAGTACTTC	CAIRGLADPYEQYF
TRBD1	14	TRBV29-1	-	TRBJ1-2	TGCAGCGTTGAACCCCGGGACAGTAACTATGGCTACACCTTC	CSVEPRDSNYGYTF
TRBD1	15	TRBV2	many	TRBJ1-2	TGTGCCAGCAGTGAGGTCCTCAGGGGGCGACACGGCTACACCTTC	CASSEVLRGRHGYTF
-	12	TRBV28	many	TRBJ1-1	TGTGCCAGCAAAACAGGCAGCACTGAAGCTTTCTTT	CASKTGSTEAFF
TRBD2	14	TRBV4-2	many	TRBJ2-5	TGTGCCAGCAGCGCGGGGGGGCGGCAAGAGACCCAGTACTTC	CASSAGGRQETQYF
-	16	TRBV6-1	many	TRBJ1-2	TGTGCCAGCAGTGTCGGGGGGGGATTGGGTGGTACAGGCTACACCTTC	CASSVGGGLGGTGYTF
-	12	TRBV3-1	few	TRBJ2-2	TGTGCCAGCAGCGTCGGTTTCGGGGAGCTGTTTTTT	CASSVGFGELFF
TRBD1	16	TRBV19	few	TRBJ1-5	TGTGCCAGTAGTCCGTTAACAGGGGGCGCGAATCAGCCCCAGCATTTT	CASSPLTGGANQPQHF
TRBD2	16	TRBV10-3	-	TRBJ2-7	TGTGCCATCAGTGAGTCCCCAGCGGGGGGGATCTACGAGCAGTACTTC	CAISESPAGGIYEQYF
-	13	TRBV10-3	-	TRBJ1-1	TGTGCCATCAGGGTCGAAGGGGCCACTGAAGCTTCCTTT	CAIRVEGATEASF
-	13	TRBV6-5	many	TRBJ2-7	TGTGCCAGCGACAGCGTCTCCACCTACGAGCAGTACTTC	CASDSVSTYEQYF
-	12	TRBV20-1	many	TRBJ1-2	TGCAGTTATTGGGGTGGGGATGAAGGCTACACCTTC	CSYWGGDEGYTF
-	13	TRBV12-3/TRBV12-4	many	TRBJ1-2	TGTGCCAGCAGTTTAGCACAGGCCGAGGGCTACACCTTC	CASSLAQAEGYTF
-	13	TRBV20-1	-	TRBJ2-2	TGCAGTGCTATTGTGTCGGAGGCCGGGGAGCTGTTTTTT	CSAIVSEAGELFF
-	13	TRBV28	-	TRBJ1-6	TGTGCCAGCAGATCAGCATATAATTCACCCCTCCACTTT	CASRSAYNSPLHF
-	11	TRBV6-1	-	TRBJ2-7	TGTGCCAGCATGGGTCCTCACGAGCAGTACTTC	CASMGPHEQYF
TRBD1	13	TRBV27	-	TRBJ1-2	TGTGCCAGCAGTTTCAGCAGGGGGCGCGGCTACACCTTC	CASSFSRGRGYTF
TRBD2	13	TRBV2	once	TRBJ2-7	TGTGCCAGCAGTGAAGAGCGGGGGCGCGAGCAGTACTTC	CASSEERGREQYF
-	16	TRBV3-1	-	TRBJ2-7	TGTGCCAGCAGCCAAGAGGGGGGAGTAGCGACCTACGAGCAGTACTTC	CASSQEGGVATYEQYF
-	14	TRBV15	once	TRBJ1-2	TGTGCCACCAGCAGGGACAGACCCCTGTATGGCTACACCTTC	CATSRDRPLYGYTF